A selection of T cell receptor beta chains follows, all from one sample in a study of a mutant IDH1 vaccine in newly diagnosed glioma. Only in-frame clones appear in the TCRdb table, and some are missing; sequencing was by immunoSEQ multiplex PCR. The data hold 32,000 or so clones, with about four fifths observed a single time. For these TCRs, the target antigens are not known. The sequencing here drew on PBMCs, taken from a glioma patient whose treatment included an IDH1 peptide vaccine. All receptors come from a man in his thirties or forties with glioma. The CDR3 runs from the conserved cysteine through the conserved F or W. Fields, in order: D gene, clone size, J gene, V gene, CDR3 protein, CDR3 DNA. The D gene is left open where the match is weak. Not all rows give a size; the values are once, few, many and, for expanded clones, a class.

. . TRBJ2-2 TRBV19 CASTFSVYTGELFF TGTGCCAGTACGTTTTCCGTGTACACCGGGGAGCTGTTTTTT
. . TRBJ1-2 TRBV21-1 CASSKIWAGWNYGYTF TGTGCCAGCAGTAAAATTTGGGCAGGGTGGAACTATGGCTACACCTTC
. . TRBJ2-3 TRBV11-3 CASSLGGDTDTQYF TGTGCCAGCAGCTTAGGCGGTGACACAGATACGCAGTATTTT
. . TRBJ1-5 TRBV7-2 CASSSRRGQPQHF TGTGCCAGCAGCTCCAGGCGGGGGCAGCCCCAGCATTTT
. . TRBJ2-5 TRBV5-6 CASSFPGLETQYF TGTGCCAGCAGCTTCCCAGGGCTAGAGACCCAGTACTTC
. . TRBJ2-1 TRBV30 CAWSVAAGYNEQFF TGTGCCTGGAGTGTAGCGGCGGGGTACAATGAGCAGTTCTTC
. . TRBJ2-2 TRBV5-6 CASSLVQGDTGELFF TGTGCCAGCAGCTTGGTTCAGGGAGACACCGGGGAGCTGTTTTTT
. . TRBJ2-7 TRBV27 CASSFRQSYEQYF TGTGCCAGCAGTTTTCGTCAGTCCTACGAGCAGTACTTC
TRBD1 . TRBJ2-1 TRBV5-6 CASSLRRGLYNEQFF TGTGCCAGCAGCTTAAGAAGGGGGCTCTACAATGAGCAGTTCTTC
. once TRBJ1-1 TRBV13 CASSLLDGGQKAFF TGTGCCAGCAGCTTACTGGACGGCGGCCAAAAAGCTTTCTTT
TRBD1 . TRBJ1-2 TRBV7-3 CASSLIGTGESYTF TGTGCCAGCAGCTTAATTGGGACAGGGGAAAGCTACACCTTC
. few TRBJ1-1 TRBV7-7 CASSASGLNTEAFF TGTGCCAGCAGCGCTTCAGGGCTGAACACTGAAGCTTTCTTT
TRBD1 . TRBJ2-7 TRBV5-1 CASSGGTATYEQYF TGCGCCAGCAGCGGTGGGACAGCTACTTACGAGCAGTACTTC
. . TRBJ2-1 TRBV5-4 CASSRGGDYNEQFF TGTGCCAGCAGCAGAGGGGGGGATTACAATGAGCAGTTCTTC
. few TRBJ2-1 TRBV28 CASTIGLLQFF TGTGCCAGCACCATTGGGCTCCTGCAGTTCTTC
. . TRBJ1-2 TRBV7-9 CASSLGGGNYGYTF TGTGCCAGCAGCTTGGGTGGGGGAAACTATGGCTACACCTTC
TRBD1 . TRBJ1-5 TRBV7-2 CASSQQGAINQPQHF TGTGCCAGCAGCCAGCAGGGGGCTATCAATCAGCCCCAGCATTTT
TRBD1 . TRBJ2-2 TRBV4-1 CASSQGTGEYTGELFF TGCGCCAGCAGCCAAGGGACAGGGGAGTACACCGGGGAGCTGTTTTTT
. . TRBJ2-2 TRBV30 CAWRVGGATGELFF TGTGCCTGGAGAGTCGGAGGGGCCACCGGGGAGCTGTTTTTT
TRBD1 . TRBJ2-1 TRBV5-6 CASTSGTGAATYNEQFF TGTGCCAGCACCTCCGGGACAGGGGCCGCGACCTACAATGAGCAGTTCTTC
. few TRBJ2-3 TRBV4-1 CASSQPDERKLADTQYF TGCGCCAGCAGCCAACCAGACGAACGCAAGTTGGCAGATACGCAGTATTTT
. . TRBJ1-3 TRBV7-9 CASSLGALRFFDHGNTIYF TGTGCCAGCAGCTTAGGTGCGCTCCGGTTCTTCGATCATGGAAACACCATATATTTT
TRBD1 . TRBJ1-2 TRBV28 CASSSGTGTIGGYTF TGTGCCAGCAGTTCCGGGACAGGGACGATTGGAGGCTACACCTTC
TRBD2 . TRBJ2-7 TRBV5-6 CASSAAGGGRYEQYF TGTGCCAGCAGCGCAGCCGGGGGGGGCCGGTACGAGCAGTACTTC
. once TRBJ2-7 TRBV7-8 CASSLRRGYEQYF TGTGCCAGCAGCTTAAGGAGGGGATACGAGCAGTACTTC
. . TRBJ1-6 TRBV27 CASKVSYNSPLHF TGTGCCAGCAAAGTCTCCTATAATTCACCCCTCCACTTT
. . TRBJ2-1 TRBV27 CASSPLTVEVVNEQFF TGTGCCAGCAGTCCCCTGACGGTCGAGGTCGTCAATGAGCAGTTCTTC
TRBD1 . TRBJ1-3 TRBV7-9 CASSWTGEWSGNTIYF TGTGCCAGCAGCTGGACAGGGGAATGGTCTGGAAACACCATATATTTT
. . TRBJ1-1 TRBV7-8 CASSLVGGNTEAFF TGTGCCAGCAGCTTAGTTGGGGGGAACACTGAAGCTTTCTTT
. . TRBJ1-5 TRBV7-9 CASSYKAGDSNQPQHF TGTGCCAGCAGCTACAAGGCGGGGGATAGCAATCAGCCCCAGCATTTT
. . TRBJ1-2 TRBV7-9 CASSLAGIRANYGYTF TGTGCCAGCAGCTTAGCGGGGATTCGGGCTAACTATGGCTACACCTTC
. few TRBJ1-1 TRBV6-5 CASGDTEAFF TGTGCCAGCGGGGACACTGAAGCTTTCTTT
TRBD1 . TRBJ2-7 TRBV5-1 CASSAPGQGSSYEQYF TGCGCCAGCAGCGCACCGGGACAGGGGAGCTCCTACGAGCAGTACTTC
TRBD2 . TRBJ2-1 TRBV18 CASSPPGLADSYNEQFF TGTGCCAGCTCACCACCGGGACTAGCGGACTCTTACAATGAGCAGTTCTTC
. few TRBJ1-1 TRBV5-1 CASSLAITGDMNTEAFF TGCGCCAGCAGCTTGGCCATCACGGGGGATATGAACACTGAAGCTTTCTTT
. . TRBJ1-5 TRBV28 CASSSNRAQHF TGTGCCAGCAGCAGTAACAGGGCCCAGCATTTT
. . TRBJ2-1 TRBV11-2 CASSLDLAVQFF TGTGCCAGCAGCTTAGACTTGGCCGTCCAGTTCTTC
. . TRBJ1-1 TRBV10-3 CAIRGSANTEAFF TGTGCCATCAGGGGGTCCGCCAACACTGAAGCTTTCTTT
. . TRBJ1-1 TRBV27 CASSTETGRFTTEAFF TGTGCCAGCAGTACAGAGACGGGGAGGTTTACCACTGAAGCTTTCTTT
. . TRBJ1-2 TRBV7-9 CASRATGVYGYTF TGTGCCAGCAGGGCGACAGGCGTCTATGGCTACACCTTC
TRBD2 . TRBJ2-1 TRBV4-1 CASSQAAGGRFYNEQFF TGCGCCAGCAGCCAAGCAGCGGGGGGGAGGTTCTACAATGAGCAGTTCTTC
TRBD1 . TRBJ1-1 TRBV28 CASSSTGMPEAFF TGTGCCAGCAGTTCGACAGGGATGCCTGAAGCTTTCTTT
TRBD2 . TRBJ2-3 TRBV6-1 CASMRETDTQYF TGTGCCAGCATGCGGGAGACAGATACGCAGTATTTT
. . TRBJ1-2 TRBV7-9 CASNDQGSNYGYTF TGTGCCAGCAACGACCAGGGGTCTAACTATGGCTACACCTTC
. . TRBJ1-1 TRBV6-1 CASSREGTEAFF TGTGCCAGCAGCAGGGAGGGCACTGAAGCTTTCTTT
. . TRBJ2-7 TRBV7-2 CASRSGYEQYF TGTGCCAGCAGGTCTGGCTACGAGCAGTACTTC